These T cell receptor beta chains were read from a single sample in a study of blood T cell repertoires in COVID-19. Measured with immunoSEQ multiplex PCR; TCRdb has only the in-frame clones, and not every one. This sample has some 310,000 clones, with 87% found just once. Material for sequencing was peripheral blood. The source is a man aged 45 to 65 with active or convalescent COVID-19. Each CDR3 is given with its conserved first and last residue. Each record gives: V gene, J gene, CDR3 protein.

V: TRBV2
J: TRBJ1-5
CDR3: CASSLDGVNQPQHF

V: TRBV27
J: TRBJ1-2
CDR3: CASSRGTALFGYTF

V: TRBV3-1/TRBV3-2
J: TRBJ2-5
CDR3: CASSQPTTEYQETQYF

V: TRBV19
J: TRBJ2-5
CDR3: CASSIGVGKTQYF

V: TRBV6-5
J: TRBJ2-1
CDR3: CASRLFQGYEQFF

V: TRBV7-2
J: TRBJ2-1
CDR3: CASSGSGGVYNEQFF

V: TRBV19
J: TRBJ2-1
CDR3: CASSPRDRGNNEQFF

V: TRBV28
J: TRBJ1-1
CDR3: CASRGSNTEAFF

V: TRBV5-6
J: TRBJ1-6
CDR3: CASSLEGVSPLHF

V: TRBV6-2/TRBV6-3
J: TRBJ2-1
CDR3: CASSYRRNNEQFF

V: TRBV6-4
J: TRBJ2-1
CDR3: CASSAFVGAGVEQFF

V: TRBV18
J: TRBJ1-4
CDR3: CASSLDRVEEKLFF

V: TRBV29-1
J: TRBJ1-1
CDR3: CSVMGGRTEAFF

V: TRBV19
J: TRBJ1-5
CDR3: CASSLQGGDQPQHF

V: TRBV10-1
J: TRBJ2-2
CDR3: CASSPLAGAPNTGELFF

V: TRBV6-4
J: TRBJ1-1
CDR3: CASSDKGNGGEAFF

V: TRBV7-8
J: TRBJ2-1
CDR3: CASSLLLGQGKNEQFF

V: TRBV28
J: TRBJ1-5
CDR3: CASRSGTASNQPQHF

V: TRBV11-2
J: TRBJ2-1
CDR3: CASSHLFRGPYNEQFF

V: TRBV7-3
J: TRBJ2-1
CDR3: CASSLMAGVSYNEQFF

V: TRBV7-6
J: TRBJ2-5
CDR3: CASSLERVTSGQETQYF

V: TRBV28
J: TRBJ1-2
CDR3: CASSLRATGGADGYTF

V: TRBV9
J: TRBJ2-1
CDR3: CASSVPRGYNEQFF

V: TRBV4-2
J: TRBJ2-1
CDR3: CASSPKDAGVDEQFF

V: TRBV7-9
J: TRBJ1-2
CDR3: CASSSQTGYGYTF

V: TRBV30
J: TRBJ1-4
CDR3: CAWSVLGLLTNEKLFF

V: TRBV28
J: TRBJ2-6
CDR3: CASSSLRGRGKGHSGANVLTF

V: TRBV29-1
J: TRBJ2-7
CDR3: CSVERQGTSEGLREQYF

V: TRBV9
J: TRBJ1-4
CDR3: CASSPAGTGTRELFF

V: TRBV5-1
J: TRBJ2-5
CDR3: CASSLATSGTGEGETQYF

V: TRBV28
J: TRBJ2-7
CDR3: CASLAGHPPYEQYF

V: TRBV19
J: TRBJ1-5
CDR3: CASREGQGPNQPQHF

V: TRBV6-4
J: TRBJ1-6
CDR3: CASSDLSNSPLHF

V: TRBV6-1
J: TRBJ1-5
CDR3: CASSDLDGKPQHF

V: TRBV7-9
J: TRBJ1-1
CDR3: CASSKTSTTEAFF

V: TRBV27
J: TRBJ1-2
CDR3: CASSFGQNYGYTF

V: TRBV19
J: TRBJ1-4
CDR3: CASSNRGGREKLFF

V: TRBV11-2
J: TRBJ2-5
CDR3: CASSLGAGEETQYF

V: TRBV18
J: TRBJ1-2
CDR3: CASSPGVSRTNYGYTF

V: TRBV9
J: TRBJ2-2
CDR3: CASSVALAGGNTGELFF